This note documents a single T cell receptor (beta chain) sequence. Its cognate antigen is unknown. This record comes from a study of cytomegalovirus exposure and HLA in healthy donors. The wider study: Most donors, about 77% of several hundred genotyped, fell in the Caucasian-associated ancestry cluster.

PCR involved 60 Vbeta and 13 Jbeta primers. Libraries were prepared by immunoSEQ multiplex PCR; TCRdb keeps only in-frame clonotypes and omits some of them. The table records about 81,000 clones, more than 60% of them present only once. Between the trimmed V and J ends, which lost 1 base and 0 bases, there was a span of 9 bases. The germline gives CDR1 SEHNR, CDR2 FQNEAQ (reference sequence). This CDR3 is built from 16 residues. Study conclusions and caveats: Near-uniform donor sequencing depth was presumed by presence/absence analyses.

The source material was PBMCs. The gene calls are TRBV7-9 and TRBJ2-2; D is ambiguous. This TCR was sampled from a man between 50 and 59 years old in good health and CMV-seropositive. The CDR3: CASSLEGGTNTGELFF. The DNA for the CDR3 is TGTGCCAGCAGCTTAGAAGGCGGAACGAACACCGGGGAGCTGTTTTTT.